This TCR beta chain was recorded in a study of OX40 agonist ivuxolimab in advanced cancers. Looking at the study overall: Age averaged around 54 years (range roughly 20 to 90), and more than 80% were male. Overall study findings and caveats: Also showing low normalized T-cell clonal expansion were some of the nonresponders.

Clones were read by immunoSEQ multiplex PCR, and TCRdb kept only the in-frame ones, dropping some. This sample has 70,000 or so clones, with around 83% found just once. A remark on this clone: Its antigen is unidentified.

Between the trimmed V and J ends, which lost 4 bases and 2 bases, there was a span of 8 bases. Germline lookup yields CDR1 LNHDA and CDR2 SQIVND (reference sequence). This CDR3 comprises 13 residues. V gene TRBV19 combines with J gene TRBJ1-2; D is perhaps TRBD1 (5 bases). The sequencing here drew on CD4+ or CD8+ T cells sorted from blood, taken in a trial of the OX40 agonist ivuxolimab. This TCR was recovered from an adult with an advanced solid tumor such as melanoma, head and neck, liver or kidney cancer. The CDR3 DNA is TGTGCCAGTAGTACACAGGACAACTATGGCTACACCTTC. Translated: CASSTQDNYGYTF.